One sample yielded the 4 T cell receptor beta chains listed below, sequenced in a study of blood T cell repertoires in COVID-19. Produced via immunoSEQ multiplex PCR; TCRdb's table is partial and in-frame only. The repertoire holds about 300,000 clones, with roughly 90% as singletons. The sample consisted of peripheral blood. These receptors all stem from a man aged 18-30 years with active or convalescent COVID-19.

The J gene is TRBJ2-3, the V gene TRBV5-5, with 8 bases aligning to TRBD1. This CDR3 has 16 residues. Germline V gene sequence: CDR1 SGHKS, CDR2 YYEKEE (reference sequence). With 4 bases clipped from V and 2 bases from J, the junction kept 9 bases outside the gene matches. The CDR3 bases are TGTGCCAGCAGCCTAGGGACAGGAGTTTACACAGATACGCAGTATTTT. Protein: CASSLGTGVYTDTQYF.

The V gene is TRBV6-4, the J gene TRBJ2-7; 8 bases align to TRBD1. CDR3 length equals 18 residues. From germline, CDR1 is MRHNA and CDR2 SNTAGT. The junction had 20 bases not matched to a gene; V was cut back by 3 bases and J by 7 bases. CDR3 nucleotides: TGTGCCAGCAGTGATTCTCCTATCCGACAGGGGTATTTTCGGGAGCAGTACTTC. This encodes CASSDSPIRQGYFREQYF.

There are a few counts of this clone. V and J are TRBV18 and TRBJ2-3; 7 bases match TRBD2. V dropped 2 bases and J dropped 2; count of bases not matched to a gene: 1. This CDR3 spans 14 amino acids. The germline V gene has CDR1 KGHSH and CDR2 LQKENI. The CDR3 is CASSPGGVTDTQYF. The CDR3 nucleotides are TGTGCCAGCTCACCAGGGGGGGTCACAGATACGCAGTATTTT. Full variable domain (rest looked up from reference TRBV18 and TRBJ2-3): NAGVMQNPRHLVRRRGQEARLRCSPMKGHSHVYWYRQLPEEGLKFMVYLQKENIIDESGMPKERFSAEFPKEGPSILRIQQVVRGDSAAYFCASSPGGVTDTQYFGPGTRLTVL.

This rearrangement joins TRBV7-7 to TRBJ2-7; 8 nucleotides agree with TRBD1. The V gene's germline CDR1 is SSHAT and CDR2 FNYEAQ (reference sequence). With 1 base clipped from V and 1 base from J, the junction kept 3 bases outside the gene matches. This CDR3 comprises 15 residues. CDR3 residues: CASSLGQGSSYEQYF. The CDR3 nucleotides are TGTGCCAGCAGCTTAGGACAGGGGTCGTCCTACGAGCAGTACTTC.